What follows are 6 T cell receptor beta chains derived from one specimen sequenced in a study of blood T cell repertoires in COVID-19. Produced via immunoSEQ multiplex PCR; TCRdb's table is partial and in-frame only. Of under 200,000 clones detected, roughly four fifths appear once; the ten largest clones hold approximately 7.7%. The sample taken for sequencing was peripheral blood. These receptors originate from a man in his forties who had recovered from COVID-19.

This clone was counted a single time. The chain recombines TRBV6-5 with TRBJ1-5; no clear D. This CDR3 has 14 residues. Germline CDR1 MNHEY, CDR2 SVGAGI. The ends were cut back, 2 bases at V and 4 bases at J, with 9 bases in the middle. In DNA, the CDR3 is TGTGCCAGCAGTTACGAACAGACGAATCAGCCCCAGCATTTT. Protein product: CASSYEQTNQPQHF.

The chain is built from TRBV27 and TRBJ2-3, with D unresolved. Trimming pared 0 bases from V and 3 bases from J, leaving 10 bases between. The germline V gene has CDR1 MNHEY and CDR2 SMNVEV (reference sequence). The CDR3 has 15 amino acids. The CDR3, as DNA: TGTGCCAGCAGTTTATCGAGGAGTCTGACAGATACGCAGTATTTT. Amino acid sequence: CASSLSRSLTDTQYF.

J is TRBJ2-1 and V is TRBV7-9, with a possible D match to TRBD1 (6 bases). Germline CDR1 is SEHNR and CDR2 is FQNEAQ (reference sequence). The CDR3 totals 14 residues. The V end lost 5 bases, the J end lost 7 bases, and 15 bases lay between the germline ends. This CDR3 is CASSPTWTENEQFF. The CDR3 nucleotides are TGTGCCAGCAGCCCAACCTGGACAGAAAATGAGCAGTTCTTC.

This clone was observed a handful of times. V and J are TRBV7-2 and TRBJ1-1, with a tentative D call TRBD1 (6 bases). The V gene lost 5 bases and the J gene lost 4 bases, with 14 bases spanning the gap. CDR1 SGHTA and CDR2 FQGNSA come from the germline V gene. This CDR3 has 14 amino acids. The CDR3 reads CASSVNRVGTEAFF. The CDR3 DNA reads TGTGCCAGCAGCGTCAACAGGGTTGGCACTGAAGCTTTCTTT.

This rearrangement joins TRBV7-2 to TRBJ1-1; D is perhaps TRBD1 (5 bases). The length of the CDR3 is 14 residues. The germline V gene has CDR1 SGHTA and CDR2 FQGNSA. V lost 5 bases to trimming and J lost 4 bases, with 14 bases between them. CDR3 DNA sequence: TGTGCCAGCAGCGTCAGGGTGGATGGCACTGAAGCTTTCTTT. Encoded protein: CASSVRVDGTEAFF. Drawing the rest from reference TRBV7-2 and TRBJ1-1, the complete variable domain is GAGVSQSPSNKVTEKGKDVELRCDPISGHTALYWYRQSLGQGLEFLIYFQGNSAPDKSGLPSDRFSAERTGGSVSTLTIQRTQQEDSAVYLCASSVRVDGTEAFFGQGTRLTVV.

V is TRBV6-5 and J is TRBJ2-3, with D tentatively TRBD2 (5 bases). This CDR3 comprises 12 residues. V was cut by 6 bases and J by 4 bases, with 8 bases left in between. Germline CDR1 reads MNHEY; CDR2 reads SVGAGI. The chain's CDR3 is CASSPGADTQYF. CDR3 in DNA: TGTGCCAGCAGCCCCGGGGCAGATACGCAGTATTTT.